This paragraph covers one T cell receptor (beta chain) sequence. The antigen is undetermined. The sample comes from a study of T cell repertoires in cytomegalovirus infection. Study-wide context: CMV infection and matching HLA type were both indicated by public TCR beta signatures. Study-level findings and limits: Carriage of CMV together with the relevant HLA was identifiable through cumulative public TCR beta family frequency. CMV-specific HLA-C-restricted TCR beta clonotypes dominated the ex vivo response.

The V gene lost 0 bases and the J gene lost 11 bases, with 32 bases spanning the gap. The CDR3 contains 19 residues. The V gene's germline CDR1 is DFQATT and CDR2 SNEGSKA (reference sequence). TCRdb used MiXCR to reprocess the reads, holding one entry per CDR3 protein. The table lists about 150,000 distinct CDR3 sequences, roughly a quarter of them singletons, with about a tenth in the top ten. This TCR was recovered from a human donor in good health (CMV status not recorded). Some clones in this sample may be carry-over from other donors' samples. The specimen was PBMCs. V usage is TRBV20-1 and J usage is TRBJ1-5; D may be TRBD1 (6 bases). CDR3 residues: CSARDPGFGGPITPGAQHF. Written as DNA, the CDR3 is TGCAGTGCTAGAGATCCGGGGTTCGGGGGGCCGATAACCCCGGGGGCCCAGCATTTT.